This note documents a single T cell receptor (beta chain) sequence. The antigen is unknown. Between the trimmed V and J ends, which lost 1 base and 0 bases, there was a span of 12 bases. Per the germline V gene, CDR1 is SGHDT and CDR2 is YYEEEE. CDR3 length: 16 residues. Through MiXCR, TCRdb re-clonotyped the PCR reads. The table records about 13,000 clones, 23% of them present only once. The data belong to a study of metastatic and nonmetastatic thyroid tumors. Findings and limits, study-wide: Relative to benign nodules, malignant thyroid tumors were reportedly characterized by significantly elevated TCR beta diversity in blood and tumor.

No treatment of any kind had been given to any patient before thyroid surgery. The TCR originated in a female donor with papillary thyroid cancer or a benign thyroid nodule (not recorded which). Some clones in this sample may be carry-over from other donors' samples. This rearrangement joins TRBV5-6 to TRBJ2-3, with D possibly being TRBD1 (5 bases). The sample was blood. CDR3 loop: CASSLWGGASTDTQYF. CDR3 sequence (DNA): TGTGCCAGCAGCTTGTGGGGTGGGGCGAGCACAGATACGCAGTATTTT.